One sample yielded the 32 T cell receptor beta chains listed below, sequenced in a study of metastatic and nonmetastatic thyroid tumors. All patients were untreated before thyroid surgery. TCRdb reprocessed the PCR reads via MiXCR. This sample has about 23,000 clones, with approximately 19% found just once. Specimen: blood. The receptor source for this set is a male donor with papillary thyroid cancer or a benign thyroid nodule (not recorded which). Some clones in this sample may be carry-over from other donors' samples.

This clone was counted at least ten times. The rearrangement links TRBV6-6 to TRBJ1-1; 11 positions agree with TRBD1. Germline loops: CDR1 MNHNY, CDR2 SVGAGI (reference sequence). Trimming cost V 1 base and J 4 bases; bases outside gene matches: 14. The length of the CDR3 is 19 residues. As DNA, the CDR3 is TGTGCCAGCAGTTACTATGCTCCAGGACAGGGGGCTAGGGGCACTGAAGCTTTCTTT. Translation: CASSYYAPGQGARGTEAFF.

With regard to this clone: One end of the junction does not line up with germline, which may come from a read error. The J gene is TRBJ1-1, the V gene TRBV19; perhaps TRBD1 as D (6 bases). Per germline, CDR1 LNHDA and CDR2 SQIVND (reference sequence). This CDR3 is 13 amino acids long. The CDR3 is CVSSVEQGSEAFF. CDR3 nucleotides: TGTGTCAGTAGTGTCGAACAGGGATCTGAAGCTTTCTTT. Combining the CDR3 with reference TRBV19 and TRBJ1-1 gives the whole variable domain DGGITQSPKYLFRKEGQNVTLSCEQNLNHDAMYWYRQDPGQGLRLIYYSQIVNDFQKGDIAEGYSVSREKKESFPLTVTSAQKNPTAFYLCVSSVEQGSEAFFGQGTRLTVV.

This chain links TRBV28 with TRBJ1-2, with D unclear. V gave up 8 bases and J gave up 5 bases, with 21 bases separating them. This CDR3 has 15 amino acids. Germline lookup yields CDR1 MDHEN and CDR2 SYDVKM. The CDR3 DNA is TGTGCCAGCGAACTCGGGCCGGAGGGCTATTATGGCTACACCTTC. Protein sequence: CASELGPEGYYGYTF.

The chain is built from TRBV20-1 and TRBJ2-7, with D perhaps TRBD1 or TRBD2 (6 bases each). CDR3 size: 14 residues. The V end was cut by 3 bases, the J end by 10 bases, with 22 bases between. CDR1 is DFQATT and CDR2 is SNEGSKA in the germline V gene (reference sequence). DNA for the CDR3: TGCAGTGCTAGTATGGGCTGGGGGGCAAGAAAACAGTACTTC. It is translated as CSASMGWGARKQYF.

This clone showed up many times. The rearrangement uses TRBV5-1 and TRBJ2-1; D is undetermined. Trimming shortened V by 1 base and J by 3 bases, and 8 bases separated the two germline ends. This CDR3 is built from 14 residues. Germline loops: CDR1 SGHRS, CDR2 YFSETQ. CDR3 sequence reads: CASSLQEFYNEQFF. The CDR3 DNA reads TGCGCCAGCAGCTTGCAGGAATTCTACAATGAGCAGTTCTTC.

There are a few counts of this clone. This sequence joins TRBV6-5 and TRBJ2-1; 10 nucleotides match TRBD2. Looked up from germline, CDR1 is MNHEY and CDR2 is SVGAGI. Losses at the gene ends were 5 bases for V and 9 bases for J; bases not matched to a gene: 19. The CDR3 runs 18 residues. Here the CDR3 reads CASSHGLAASQSNTEQFF. CDR3 nucleotides: TGTGCCAGCAGTCATGGACTAGCGGCCAGCCAAAGCAACACTGAGCAGTTCTTC.

Comment on this clone: A junction end diverges from the germline sequence, so it may reflect a read error. The rearrangement links TRBV12-3 or TRBV12-4 to TRBJ1-5; D is unresolved. CDR3 length: 15 residues. CDR3 sequence (DNA): TGTGCCAGCAGCTTTAGGTCCCGTAGCAATCACCCCCAGCATTTT. This codes for CASSFRSRSNHPQHF.

The V and J genes are TRBV11-2 and TRBJ2-5, with TRBD1 matching over 9 bases. Per germline, CDR1 SGHAT and CDR2 FQNNGV. CDR3 length: 14 residues. Trimming took 4 bases from V and 6 from J; bases not matched to a gene: 6. The CDR3 reads CASSSEQGAKTQYF. The CDR3 nucleotides are TGTGCCAGCAGCTCTGAACAGGGGGCGAAGACCCAGTACTTC.

This clone is labeled as medium-sized (0.01 to 0.1%). V gene TRBV6-1 combines with J gene TRBJ1-2, with TRBD1 identical over 9 bases. The CDR3 contains 15 residues. From germline, CDR1 is MNHNS and CDR2 SASEGT. V dropped 6 bases and J dropped 8; count of bases not matched to a gene: 13. The CDR3 sequence: CASSPVTGGGSGYTF. CDR3 nucleotide sequence: TGTGCCAGCAGCCCCGTTACAGGGGGCGGTTCAGGCTACACCTTC.

In this sample, this clone turned up many times. This sequence may be a read error, since a much larger clone differs from it by one base. This likely comes from a read error, as the CDR3 has no conserved phenylalanine or tryptophan at its end. The chain recombines TRBV6-1 with TRBJ2-5; the match to TRBD2 covers 7 bases. The CDR3 totals 14 residues. The V segment lost 3 bases and the J segment 5 bases; nucleotides outside the gene matches: 6. The germline V gene has CDR1 MNHNS and CDR2 SASEGT. CDR3 bases: TGTGCCAGCAGTGAGCGGGAGAGGGCGGAGACCCAGTACCTC. Its protein product is CASSERERAETQYL.

Ten or more counts support this clone. V usage is TRBV19 and J usage is TRBJ1-4; no clear D. Germline V lookup: CDR1 LNHDA, CDR2 SQIVND (reference sequence). The V end lost 6 bases, the J end lost 4 bases, and 15 bases lay between the germline ends. The CDR3 length is 15 residues. The CDR3 is CASRRASGNNEKLFF. The CDR3 DNA reads TGTGCCAGTAGAAGGGCGTCGGGAAATAATGAAAAACTGTTTTTT.

This clone was found many times. The chain is built from TRBV10-2 and TRBJ2-5, with D tentatively TRBD2 (6 bases). The germline V gene has CDR1 WSHSY and CDR2 SAAADI. This CDR3 comprises 15 residues. Trimming cost V 1 base and J 3 bases, with 12 bases left between them. The DNA of the CDR3 is TGCGCCAGCAGTGAGTTTGGAGGAGGGAAAGAGACCCAGTACTTC. Its translation is CASSEFGGGKETQYF.

In its sample, this clone was seen a few times. This chain joins TRBV5-1 and TRBJ2-2; D call uncertain. Per the germline V gene, CDR1 is SGHRS and CDR2 is YFSETQ. The CDR3 covers 14 residues. V was trimmed by 1 base and J by 4 bases, leaving 8 bases between them. DNA for the CDR3: TGCGCCAGCAGCTTGTGGTACAGCACCGGGGAGCTGTTTTTT. Its translation: CASSLWYSTGELFF.

This clone is termed medium-sized. The CDR3 region is CASSFHYEQYF. The CDR3 DNA reads TGTGCCAGCAGTTTTCACTACGAGCAGTACTTC. This sequence joins TRBV12-3 or TRBV12-4 and TRBJ2-7, with D unclear. Between the trimmed V and J ends, which lost 3 bases and 3 bases, there was a span of 3 bases. The CDR3 has 11 residues.

This chain connects TRBV7-3 to TRBJ2-1; D is unclear. Germline CDR1 reads SGHTA; CDR2 reads FQGTGA. Between the trimmed V and J ends, which lost 6 bases and 5 bases, there was a span of 11 bases. The length of the CDR3 is 13 residues. DNA for the CDR3: TGTGCCAGCAGGATCGACATCGACAATGAGCAGTTCTTC. Its protein product is CASRIDIDNEQFF. The full variable domain, completed using reference TRBV7-3 and TRBJ2-1, is GAGVSQTPSNKVTEKGKYVELRCDPISGHTALYWYRQSLGQGPEFLIYFQGTGAADDSGLPNDRFFAVRPEGSVSTLKIQRTERGDSAVYLCASRIDIDNEQFFGPGTRLTVL.

As to this clone: One junction end disagrees with the germline gene, perhaps due to a read error. The V call is TRBV10-3, the J call TRBJ2-1, with 10 positions matching TRBD1. In germline, CDR1 is ENHRY, CDR2 SYGVKD. The CDR3 sequence is 15 residues long. The CDR3 coding sequence is TGTGCCTTCAGTCCGGGACAGGGGCCTTACAATGAGCAGTTCTTC. Amino acids: CAFSPGQGPYNEQFF.

This clone was seen only a few times. The chain is built from TRBV6-2 or TRBV6-3 and TRBJ2-3; 12 bases are shared with TRBD2. This CDR3 is 15 amino acids long. V lost 7 bases to trimming and J lost 5 bases; unmatched junction nucleotides: 7. The V gene's germline CDR1 is MNHEY and CDR2 SVGEGT. Written as DNA, the CDR3 is TGTGCCAGCATGTTGCTAGCGGGAGGGCAAGATACGCAGTATTTT. It specifies CASMLLAGGQDTQYF.

This clone was counted ten times or more. The V and J genes are TRBV5-1 and TRBJ2-5; the match to TRBD1 covers 10 bases. The CDR3 is made up of 16 amino acids. Trimming cost V 3 bases and J 4 bases; bases outside gene matches: 9. The germline CDR1 and CDR2 sequences are SGHRS and YFSETQ. DNA of the CDR3: TGCGCCAGCAGCTACGATGGACAGGGGGAAACAGAGACCCAGTACTTC. Translation: CASSYDGQGETETQYF.

This clone was seen at least ten times. This specimen includes other DNA sequences encoding the same CDR3. The rearrangement uses TRBV20-1 and TRBJ2-4, with D perhaps matching TRBD1 (6 bases). V was clipped by 3 bases and J by 6 bases, with 15 bases between them. Germline values: CDR1 DFQATT, CDR2 SNEGSKA (reference sequence). This CDR3 spans 14 amino acids. The CDR3 nucleotides read TGCAGTGCTAGCAGGGGTGCGGGCAGAAACATTCAGTACTTC. It codes for CSASRGAGRNIQYF.

This clone was picked up a small number of times. This clone may be a read error of a much larger clone one base away. CDR3 in DNA: TGTTCCAGTAGTCCCACCCCGGGGGTGGAAAAACTGTTTTTT. It specifies CSSSPTPGVEKLFF. The V and J genes are TRBV19 and TRBJ1-4; tentative D call: TRBD1 (5 bases). Germline lookup yields CDR1 LNHDA and CDR2 SQIVND (reference sequence). This CDR3 region has 14 residues.

This clone was picked up many times. J is TRBJ1-2 and V is TRBV25-1; D gene uncertain. Trimming pared 8 bases from V and 0 bases from J, leaving 16 bases between. The length of the CDR3 is 15 residues. Germline values: CDR1 MGHDK, CDR2 SYGVNS. In DNA form, the CDR3 reads TGTGCCAGCGCGGATTCCGGAAGATCTAACTATGGCTACACCTTC. It codes for CASADSGRSNYGYTF.

This clone was counted only a few times. This sequence joins TRBV28 and TRBJ1-5; D possibly corresponds to TRBD1 (5 bases). Germline assignment: CDR1 MDHEN and CDR2 SYDVKM. V was pared by 6 bases and J by 2 bases, with 11 bases between. CDR3 size: 14 residues. The CDR3 loop is CASRPWGGNQPQHF. The CDR3 coding sequence is TGTGCCAGCAGGCCCTGGGGGGGCAATCAGCCCCAGCATTTT.

This clone was detected many times. The V and J genes are TRBV2 and TRBJ2-3; D may match TRBD1 or TRBD2 (6 bases each). Germline loops: CDR1 SNHLY, CDR2 FYNNEI. V lost 7 bases and J lost 2, with 10 bases in between. The CDR3 contains 13 residues. The CDR3 protein is CASMGGFTDTQYF. For the CDR3, the DNA is TGTGCCAGCATGGGGGGCTTCACAGATACGCAGTATTTT.

This clone occurred a few times. The chain has TRBV6-5 and TRBJ2-7; D perhaps matches TRBD1 (7 bases). The CDR3 totals 17 residues. The V gene's germline CDR1 is MNHEY and CDR2 SVGAGI. The germline V and J ends were trimmed by 0 bases and 4 bases, with 19 bases remaining between them. As DNA, the CDR3 is TGTGCCAGCAGTTACTCGAACGATGGAGGGGGCGCGTACGAGCAGTACTTC. This encodes CASSYSNDGGGAYEQYF.

The chain carries TRBV4-2 and TRBJ1-2; TRBD1 might be the D (5 bases). CDR3 length: 12 amino acids. Trimming removed 5 bases at V and 8 bases at J, with 12 bases between. CDR1 and CDR2 (germline): LGHNA, YNFKEQ. The CDR3 protein is CASSGDLRGYTF. In nucleotides, the CDR3 is TGTGCCAGCAGCGGGGACCTGAGGGGCTACACCTTC.

This clone was counted many times. The V gene is TRBV7-3, the J gene TRBJ1-5; the match to TRBD1 covers 12 bases. CDR3 length: 18 amino acids. V trimming: 4 bases; J trimming: 7 bases; junction bases outside the gene matches: 14. The germline gives CDR1 SGHTA, CDR2 FQGTGA. The CDR3 DNA is TGTGCCAGCAGCTCTCCCCGTCGGGACAGGGGGCAAGAACAGCCCCAGCATTTT. Encoded protein: CASSSPRRDRGQEQPQHF.

This clone was counted ten times or more. The chain couples TRBV2 to TRBJ1-5, with D hard to call. The CDR3 covers 13 residues. The germline V and J ends were trimmed by 3 bases and 6 bases, with 9 bases remaining between them. Germline CDR1 is SNHLY and CDR2 is FYNNEI. CDR3 region: CASSDQAGQPQHF. CDR3 nucleotide sequence: TGTGCCAGCAGTGACCAGGCGGGTCAGCCCCAGCATTTT.

By proportion, this clone is medium-sized. The chain carries TRBV7-8 and TRBJ2-7, with D hard to call. The CDR3 extends over 13 amino acids. Per germline, CDR1 SGHVS and CDR2 FQNEAQ. Trimming removed 3 bases from V and 2 bases from J, with 8 bases in between. The CDR3: CASSFAAAYEQYF. CDR3 in DNA: TGTGCCAGCAGCTTCGCAGCAGCCTACGAGCAGTACTTC.

This clone was counted at least ten times. This rearrangement joins TRBV4-2 to TRBJ1-3; the D gene is possibly TRBD1 (5 bases). Between the trimmed V and J ends, which lost 0 bases and 4 bases, there was a span of 16 bases. Germline loops: CDR1 LGHNA, CDR2 YNFKEQ. This CDR3 has 17 residues. This chain's CDR3 is CASSQEGPWDDGNTIYF. The CDR3, as DNA: TGTGCCAGCAGCCAAGAGGGACCCTGGGACGACGGAAACACCATATATTTT.

This clone came up many times. The CDR3 DNA reads TGTGCCAGCAGCTCACTAGACAGGGGGCAAGAGACCCAGTACTTC. This sequence encodes CASSSLDRGQETQYF. This rearrangement joins TRBV7-8 to TRBJ2-5; 9 bases agree with TRBD1. Unmatched junction bases numbered 5, after V lost 4 bases and J lost 2 bases. Germline CDR1 is SGHVS and CDR2 is FQNEAQ. This CDR3 contains 15 residues.

The chain recombines TRBV6-1 with TRBJ1-1; 8 bases map to TRBD1. The V gene's germline CDR1 is MNHNS and CDR2 SASEGT. This CDR3 is built from 13 residues. Trimming removed 5 bases from V and 3 bases from J; junction bases left unmatched: 2. DNA for the CDR3: TGTGCCAGCAGTCGGACAGGGTACACTGAAGCTTTCTTT. Amino acids: CASSRTGYTEAFF.

Note on this clone: Being one base from a much bigger clone, this may be a read error. This chain uses TRBV5-5 with TRBJ2-4; D gene ambiguous. The V end was cut by 2 bases, the J end by 3 bases, with 9 bases between. The CDR3 runs 14 residues. Per germline, CDR1 SGHKS and CDR2 YYEKEE (reference sequence). The CDR3, as DNA: TGTGCCAGCAGCTTAGTTGATGTCAAAAACATTCAGTACTTC. This translates into CASSLVDVKNIQYF.